This TCR beta chain was identified during a study of regulatory T cells in long-lasting Graves disease. Through Arm-PCR of CDR3 regions and iRepertoire HTBI primers, TCR beta libraries were built. In the original workflow: About 60 TRBV and about 15 TRBJ segments were identified across samples. One entry per CDR3 protein results from TCRdb running MiXCR on the multiplex PCR reads. The V and J calls and clone size are TCRdb's, not the authors'. The table lists 200,000 to 250,000 distinct CDR3 sequences, approximately 20% of them singletons. This clonotype has at least ten counts. The antigen is unknown. The CDR3 totals 14 residues. V lost 4 bases and J lost 3, with 13 bases in between. CDR1 SGHRS and CDR2 YFSETQ come from the germline V gene. Overall study results and limits: Persistent disease preferred TRBV28, TRBJ1-2 and TRBJ2-5.

The time point was: newly diagnosed GD, antithyroid drugs for less than 3 months. Scientists built the TCR library using RNA that was extracted from PBMCs. Specimen: peripheral blood mononuclear cells (PBMCs), collected at new diagnosis, from a patient treated with antithyroid drugs. This chain connects TRBV5-1 to TRBJ2-5; weak D call: TRBD2 (5 bases). The clonotype originates from a female donor with Graves disease. The CDR3 coding sequence is TGCGCCAGCAGCCTGCTTGTGGGAGAAGAGACCCAGTACTTC. Translation gives CASSLLVGEETQYF.